Following are 24 T cell receptor beta chains from one sample sequenced in a study of T cells in Graves' hyperthyroidism and ophthalmopathy. The CDR3 regions of TCR beta were amplified from RNA transcripts. With the HTBI primer set, the TCR CDR3 went through a first round of RT-PCR. TCRdb redid the calling of the multiplex PCR reads with MiXCR, one entry per CDR3 protein. The data contain 550,000 to 600,000 distinct CDR3 sequences, more than 13% of them seen just once; the ten biggest clones take up 7% to 9%. The specimen sequenced was blood. The receptor set was obtained from a woman between 18 and 29 years old with Graves' ophthalmopathy.

This clonotype was found many times. The CDR3 spells CASSQGVSEQFF. CDR3 coding DNA: TGTGCCAGCAGCCAAGGGGTGAGCGAGCAGTTCTTC. The chain recombines TRBV3-1 with TRBJ2-1; no clear D gene. The CDR3 covers 12 residues. Per the germline V gene, CDR1 is LGHDT and CDR2 is YNNKEL (reference sequence). The V end lost 1 base, the J end lost 10 bases, and 8 bases lay between the germline ends.

This clonotype was counted many times. V gene TRBV6-1 combines with J gene TRBJ2-4; D is unclear. This CDR3 is built from 13 residues. Deletions cut 0 bases from V and 6 bases from J, with 6 bases between. Germline V gene data show CDR1 as MNHNS and CDR2 as SASEGT. The CDR3 loop is CASSEAARNIQYF. Here the CDR3 DNA reads TGTGCCAGCAGTGAAGCAGCTAGAAACATTCAGTACTTC.

This clonotype was seen only a few times. This chain links TRBV29-1 with TRBJ2-7; 8 bases fit TRBD1. Germline CDR1 SQVTM, CDR2 ANQGSEA. The CDR3 consists of 13 residues. V shed 3 bases and J 0 bases; nucleotides not matched to a gene: 1. In DNA form, the CDR3 reads TGCAGCGTTGAGGGACAGGACTCCTACGAGCAGTACTTC. Protein: CSVEGQDSYEQYF.

There are many counts of this clonotype. V gene TRBV30 combines with J gene TRBJ2-7; TRBD2 is a possible D gene (6 bases). V shed 2 bases and J shed 1 base, with 12 bases lying between them. Germline CDR1 reads GTSNPN; CDR2 reads SVGIG (reference sequence). There are 14 residues in the CDR3. DNA for the CDR3: TGTGCCTGGAGTCCTAGCGCACTGTCCTACGAGCAGTACTTC. Its protein is CAWSPSALSYEQYF.

This clonotype has a handful of counts. The rearrangement links TRBV6-2 or TRBV6-3 to TRBJ1-6, with D uncertain. In germline, CDR1 is MNHEY, CDR2 SVGEGT. The CDR3 is 16 residues long. V dropped 6 bases and J dropped 5 bases, with 17 bases sitting between them. The CDR3 reads CASSPSRAGDNSPLHF. The DNA of the CDR3 is TGTGCCAGCAGCCCTTCTAGGGCAGGAGATAATTCACCCCTCCACTTT.

This clonotype came up many times. The chain employs TRBV27 and TRBJ1-2; TRBD1 agrees at 9 bases. Germline lookup yields CDR1 MNHEY and CDR2 SMNVEV (reference sequence). V dropped 1 base and J dropped 7; count of bases not matched to a gene: 4. The CDR3 is made up of 14 amino acids. The CDR3 DNA follows: TGTGCCAGCAGTTTATGGGACAGGGCGGGTGGCTACACCTTC. Translation gives CASSLWDRAGGYTF.

V and J are TRBV20-1 and TRBJ2-6, with unresolved D. The germline V and J ends were trimmed by 7 bases and 1 base, with 5 bases remaining between them. The CDR3 is made up of 12 amino acids. Germline V gene data show CDR1 as DFQATT and CDR2 as SNEGSKA (reference sequence). This CDR3 is CSVLSGANVLTF. CDR3 in DNA: TGCAGTGTTTTGTCTGGGGCCAACGTCCTGACTTTC.

Only a few counts were recorded for this clonotype. A much larger clone is a single base away; this may be a read error. This rearrangement joins TRBV6-1 to TRBJ2-1; 9 bases align to TRBD2. There are 17 residues in the CDR3. The V and J ends lost 7 bases and 6 bases, in that order; junction bases with no gene match: 16. Germline assignment: CDR1 MNHNS and CDR2 SASEGT. The CDR3: CASKNPRGLARFNEQFF. The CDR3 DNA reads as TGTGCCAGCAAGAACCCCCGCGGACTAGCGAGGTTCAATGAGCAGTTCTTC.

The sample holds many counts of this clonotype. The chain joins TRBV10-3 to TRBJ2-1; D is undetermined. Germline lookup yields CDR1 ENHRY and CDR2 SYGVKD. V was trimmed by 11 bases and J by 8 bases, leaving 13 bases between them. The CDR3 runs 11 residues. The DNA for the CDR3 is TGTGCCGCCAAAATTGGGGATGAGCAGTTCTTC. Residues: CAAKIGDEQFF.

This clonotype was detected only once. Germline and junction disagree at one end, which may indicate a read error. The chain couples TRBV5-1 to TRBJ2-5; 8 bases line up with TRBD2. Germline V lookup: CDR1 SGHRS, CDR2 YFSETQ. The CDR3 runs to 16 residues. CDR3 bases: TGCGCCAGCAGCCAACGCCCCTATAGCGGGAAGGAGACCCAGTGCTTC. Its protein product is CASSQRPYSGKETQCF.

This sequence joins TRBV28 and TRBJ2-3; 14 bases match TRBD2. The germline gives CDR1 MDHEN, CDR2 SYDVKM. Trimming removed 6 bases from V and 2 bases from J; junction bases left unmatched: 16. The CDR3 loop spans 20 amino acids. The CDR3 here is CASRMTSGRAAGPPTDTQYF. The CDR3 DNA is TGTGCCAGCAGAATGACTAGCGGGAGGGCCGCTGGGCCCCCCACAGATACGCAGTATTTT.

V usage is TRBV4-3 and J usage is TRBJ2-7; D is unclear. Trimming shortened V by 1 base and J by 3 bases, and 7 bases separated the two germline ends. This CDR3 contains 13 residues. Germline V gives CDR1 LGHNA, CDR2 YSLEER. CDR3 DNA: TGCGCCAGCAGCCAAGGACGAGACTACGAGCAGTACTTC. Protein: CASSQGRDYEQYF.

This clonotype has just a few counts. Since no conserved phenylalanine or tryptophan closes the CDR3, a read error is the likely cause. V is TRBV6-5 and J is TRBJ1-1; 7 bases match TRBD1. After removal of 3 bases from V and 4 bases from J, the junction contained 8 bases not matched to a gene. Germline V gives CDR1 MNHEY, CDR2 SVGAGI. The CDR3 has 15 residues. The CDR3 protein is CASSYPPGGSTEAFL. CDR3 bases: TGTGCCAGCAGTTATCCCCCAGGGGGGAGCACTGAAGCTTTCCTT.

This clonotype was found a few times. V gene TRBV18 combines with J gene TRBJ2-2, with D maybe TRBD2 (6 bases). Germline V gene data show CDR1 as KGHSH and CDR2 as LQKENI. The CDR3 totals 15 residues. Trimming left V 5 bases short and J 2 bases short, with 12 bases between. In DNA form, the CDR3 reads TGTGCCAGCTCAAAAGGGACTCCAAACACCGGGGAGCTGTTTTTT. It translates to CASSKGTPNTGELFF.

This chain joins TRBV10-3 and TRBJ1-2; D ambiguous. The CDR3 is made up of 13 amino acids. The V end was cut by 0 bases, the J end by 2 bases, with 4 bases between. CDR1 and CDR2 (germline): ENHRY, SYGVKD. In DNA form, the CDR3 reads TGTGCCATCAGTGAGTCGGGGAACTATGGCTACACCTTC. Protein: CAISESGNYGYTF.

This clonotype was counted ten times or more. V and J are TRBV28 and TRBJ1-1; 11 bases are shared with TRBD1. The CDR3 extends over 14 amino acids. After removal of 6 bases from V and 5 bases from J, the junction contained 5 bases not matched to a gene. Germline CDR1 is MDHEN and CDR2 is SYDVKM. The DNA for the CDR3 is TGTGCCAGCAGATCGGGACAGGGGGTTACTGAAGCTTTCTTT. This encodes CASRSGQGVTEAFF.

This clonotype showed up just a few times. The chain employs TRBV19 and TRBJ1-5; TRBD1 might be the D (5 bases). V lost 5 bases, J lost 0 bases, and 11 bases lay in between. The CDR3 is 15 residues long. Germline V CDR1 and CDR2: LNHDA, SQIVND (reference sequence). CDR3 amino acids: CASSAGPYSNQPQHF. The CDR3 DNA sequence: TGTGCCAGTAGTGCGGGACCTTATAGCAATCAGCCCCAGCATTTT.

V usage is TRBV3-1 and J usage is TRBJ2-7; perhaps TRBD1 as D (6 bases). This CDR3 has 13 amino acids. From germline, CDR1 is LGHDT and CDR2 YNNKEL (reference sequence). The V gene lost 4 bases and the J gene lost 3 bases, with 10 bases spanning the gap. The CDR3 loop reads CASSPMDSYEQYF. The CDR3 DNA is TGTGCCAGCAGCCCGATGGACAGCTACGAGCAGTACTTC.

This clonotype was recorded a few times. The chain employs TRBV3-1 and TRBJ1-2; tentative D call: TRBD1 (6 bases). This CDR3 contains 15 residues. CDR1 and CDR2 (germline): LGHDT, YNNKEL (reference sequence). V was clipped by 5 bases and J by 0 bases, with 13 bases between them. CDR3 sequence: CASSDPNRANYGYTF. For the CDR3, the DNA is TGTGCCAGCAGCGATCCCAACAGGGCTAACTATGGCTACACCTTC. Together with reference TRBV3-1 and TRBJ1-2, the CDR3 gives the full variable domain: DTAVSQTPKYLVTQMGNDKSIKCEQNLGHDTMYWYKQDSKKFLKIMFSYNNKELIINETVPNRFSPKSPDKAHLNLHINSLELGDSAVYFCASSDPNRANYGYTFGSGTRLTVV.

CDR3 sequence: CASSLRLAGPTYEQYF. The CDR3 DNA reads TGTGCCAGCAGCCTACGACTAGCGGGCCCAACATACGAGCAGTACTTC. This chain links TRBV7-6 with TRBJ2-7, with 10 positions matching TRBD2. Looked up from germline, CDR1 is SGHVS and CDR2 is FNYEAQ. The CDR3 contains 16 residues. V shed 5 bases, J shed 4 bases, and the junction held 11 bases outside the gene matches. Together with reference TRBV7-6 and TRBJ2-7, the CDR3 gives the full variable domain: GAGVSQSPRYKVTKRGQDVALRCDPISGHVSLYWYRQALGQGPEFLTYFNYEAQQDKSGLPNDRFSAERPEGSISTLTIQRTEQRDSAMYRCASSLRLAGPTYEQYFGPGTRLTVT.

V usage is TRBV27 and J usage is TRBJ2-1; 14 positions match TRBD2. CDR1 is MNHEY, CDR2 SMNVEV, per germline (reference sequence). The CDR3 is 20 amino acids. V trimming: 3 bases; J trimming: 8 bases; junction bases outside the gene matches: 18. The CDR3 is CASSFLGLAGVYPMGDEQFF. The CDR3 DNA follows: TGTGCCAGCAGTTTTCTGGGACTAGCGGGAGTTTACCCAATGGGGGATGAGCAGTTCTTC.

This clonotype showed up many times. The rearrangement links TRBV7-3 to TRBJ2-2; D is unclear. The CDR3 runs to 17 residues. V shed 5 bases and J shed 2 bases, with 18 bases lying between them. Germline V gene sequence: CDR1 SGHTA, CDR2 FQGTGA. CDR3 region: CASSPSVRSVNTGELFF. CDR3 coding DNA: TGTGCCAGCAGCCCGTCGGTACGGAGCGTAAACACCGGGGAGCTGTTTTTT.

This clonotype has only a few counts. CDR3 sequence: CASRSHRGPYEQYF. For the CDR3, the DNA is TGTGCCAGCCGCTCCCACCGCGGCCCCTACGAGCAGTACTTC. The chain uses TRBV27 and TRBJ2-7, with no clear D. The CDR3 sequence is 14 residues long. Germline V gene lookup returns CDR1 MNHEY and CDR2 SMNVEV (reference sequence). Trimming shortened V by 8 bases and J by 2 bases, and 16 bases separated the two germline ends.

In its sample, this clonotype was seen a few times. This chain links TRBV6-6 with TRBJ2-6; 11 nucleotides match TRBD2. With 2 bases clipped from V and 3 bases from J, the junction kept 6 bases outside the gene matches. The germline V gene encodes CDR1 MNHNY and CDR2 SVGAGI (reference sequence). The CDR3 has 18 amino acids. CDR3 protein: CASSYIAGGPGGANVLTF. DNA of the CDR3: TGTGCCAGCAGTTACATAGCGGGAGGGCCGGGTGGGGCCAACGTCCTGACTTTC.